These 16 T cell receptor beta chains were all obtained from the same sample, sequenced in a study of cytomegalovirus exposure and HLA in healthy donors. The PCR was carried out with 60 Vbeta primers and 13 Jbeta primers. Measured with immunoSEQ multiplex PCR; TCRdb has only the in-frame clones, and not every one. The data show more than 150,000 clones, with around 77% seen just once and 1.5% to 2% held by the top ten. The specimen was PBMCs. Receptors were obtained from a woman in her 30s in good health and CMV-seronegative.

V is TRBV7-2 and J is TRBJ1-5, with a weak D call TRBD1 (5 bases). There are 16 residues in the CDR3. Trimming removed 5 bases at V and 1 base at J, with 15 bases between. CDR1 and CDR2 from the germline V gene are SGHTA and FQGNSA. This chain's CDR3 is CASSLQGFWSNQPQHF. The CDR3 region has the DNA TGTGCCAGCAGCCTTCAGGGATTTTGGAGCAATCAGCCCCAGCATTTT.

V and J are TRBV21-1 and TRBJ2-2; the DNA was not used to check the table's D call, TRBD1. TRBV21-1 has pseudogene status. The length of the CDR3 is 18 residues. CDR3 nucleotides: TGTGCCAGCACCACAGGGCGTAAACTAACCCCCGGTACCGGGGAGCTGTTTTTT. This encodes CASTTGRKLTPGTGELFF.

The chain carries TRBV2 and TRBJ1-2; 12 bases are shared with TRBD1. J lost 7 bases, V lost 4 bases, and 10 bases had no gene match. CDR3 size: 16 residues. CDR1 SNHLY and CDR2 FYNNEI come from the germline V gene. The CDR3 loop is CASSAPGQGALGGYTF. The CDR3 coding sequence is TGTGCCAGCAGTGCGCCGGGACAGGGGGCCCTTGGTGGCTACACCTTC.

This chain uses TRBV27 with TRBJ2-1; 10 bases line up with TRBD2. V lost 5 bases, J lost 3 bases, and 7 bases stayed unmatched. The germline gives CDR1 MNHEY, CDR2 SMNVEV (reference sequence). The CDR3 consists of 16 residues. CDR3 loop: CASSMLAGAIYNEQFF. DNA for the CDR3: TGTGCCAGCAGTATGCTAGCGGGGGCAATCTACAATGAGCAGTTCTTC.

The chain employs TRBV6-5 and TRBJ2-7; possibly TRBD2 for D (5 bases). Trimming took 2 bases from V and 5 from J, leaving 7 bases between them. This CDR3 comprises 12 residues. The germline V gene encodes CDR1 MNHEY and CDR2 SVGAGI. CDR3 in amino acids: CASSYPGNEQYF. The DNA for the CDR3 is TGTGCCAGCAGTTACCCGGGGAACGAGCAGTACTTC.

This clone was observed a few times. The chain joins TRBV6-4 to TRBJ1-1; D not certain. The CDR3 extends over 14 amino acids. Looked up from germline, CDR1 is MRHNA and CDR2 is SNTAGT. V was shortened by 1 base and J by 4 bases, with 10 bases between the two germline ends. The CDR3 DNA reads as TGTGCCAGCAGTGACTGGGCAGGATCCACTGAAGCTTTCTTT. Translation gives CASSDWAGSTEAFF.

V usage is TRBV4-1 and J usage is TRBJ1-2; 9 bases align to TRBD1. Germline values: CDR1 MGHRA, CDR2 YSYEKL. The CDR3 has 16 amino acids. V lost 5 bases and J lost 4; bases outside the gene matches: 11. The CDR3 region has the DNA TGCGCCAGCAGCAAGGACAGGGGTGGTTTCGGCTATGGCTACACCTTC. Residues: CASSKDRGGFGYGYTF.

The chain couples TRBV18 to TRBJ2-3; 7 bases align to TRBD1. The CDR3 extends over 17 amino acids. Losses at the gene ends were 3 bases for V and 1 base for J; bases not matched to a gene: 10. From germline, CDR1 is KGHSH and CDR2 LQKENI. CDR3 residues: CASSPDSGGWGTDTQYF. CDR3 DNA: TGTGCCAGCTCACCCGATTCAGGGGGATGGGGCACAGATACGCAGTATTTT.

The chain joins TRBV5-8 to TRBJ1-4, with 7 bases fitting TRBD1. Trimming took 4 bases from V and 5 from J; bases not matched to a gene: 8. This CDR3 contains 15 residues. Looked up from germline, CDR1 is SGHTS and CDR2 is YDEGEE. As DNA, the CDR3 is TGTGCCAGCAGCCAACACAGGGGAGGAAATGAAAAACTGTTTTTT. Protein sequence: CASSQHRGGNEKLFF.

This rearrangement joins TRBV5-1 to TRBJ2-7; tentatively, D is TRBD1 (5 bases). Germline loops: CDR1 SGHRS, CDR2 YFSETQ. Trimming took 2 bases from V and 0 from J, leaving 9 bases between them. CDR3 length: 14 residues. The DNA for the CDR3 is TGCGCCAGCAGCTTCCCAGGGCACTCCTACGAGCAGTACTTC. It codes for CASSFPGHSYEQYF.

The chain couples TRBV9 to TRBJ1-4; D is undetermined. Germline CDR1 and CDR2: SGDLS and YYNGEE. V lost 4 bases to trimming and J lost 2 bases, with 12 bases between them. The CDR3 contains 15 residues. The DNA for the CDR3 is TGTGCCAGCAGCCCTCCCCGCGCGACTAATGAAAAACTGTTTTTT. Protein sequence: CASSPPRATNEKLFF.

V usage is TRBV6-4 and J usage is TRBJ1-2, with 7 bases fitting TRBD1. The CDR3 runs 14 residues. After removal of 3 bases from V and 0 bases from J, the junction contained 1 base not matched to a gene. CDR1 and CDR2 (germline): MRHNA, SNTAGT. In DNA, the CDR3 is TGTGCCAGCAGTGAAGGGACAGCTAACTATGGCTACACCTTC. Translation: CASSEGTANYGYTF.

This clone has only a few counts. The gene calls are TRBV10-3 and TRBJ1-5; 9 nucleotides line up with TRBD1. After removal of 2 bases from V and 7 bases from J, the junction contained 3 bases not matched to a gene. The CDR3 is 14 amino acids. The germline gives CDR1 ENHRY, CDR2 SYGVKD. CDR3 coding DNA: TGTGCCATCAGTGAGCGGACAGGGGACCAGCCCCAGCATTTT. It is translated as CAISERTGDQPQHF.

J is TRBJ1-5 and V is TRBV5-1; 10 positions agree with TRBD1. With 4 bases clipped from V and 16 bases from J, the junction kept 14 bases outside the gene matches. The germline CDR1 and CDR2 sequences are SGHRS and YFSETQ. The CDR3 is made up of 14 amino acids. The CDR3 is CASSTGTGASYVHF. The CDR3 DNA sequence: TGCGCCAGCAGCACCGGGACAGGGGCGTCATACGTCCATTTT.

This clone was seen a few times. The rearrangement uses TRBV7-9 and TRBJ1-4; no clear D. Germline V CDR1 and CDR2: SEHNR, FQNEAQ (reference sequence). This CDR3 comprises 14 residues. Trimming removed 2 bases at V and 6 bases at J, with 10 bases between. The CDR3 DNA reads TGTGCCAGCAGCTTAAGTATGGACTATGAAAAACTGTTTTTT. Translation gives CASSLSMDYEKLFF.

The V gene is TRBV4-2, the J gene TRBJ2-2; 14 nucleotides match TRBD2. The ends lost 6 bases at V and 6 bases at J; junction bases unmatched: 3. The germline V gene has CDR1 LGHNA and CDR2 YNFKEQ. The CDR3 has 15 amino acids. The chain's CDR3 is CASRGLAGDAGELFF. The CDR3 DNA follows: TGTGCCAGCAGGGGACTAGCGGGGGACGCCGGGGAGCTGTTTTTT.